These 20 T cell receptor beta chains were all obtained from the same sample, sequenced in a study of cytomegalovirus exposure and HLA in healthy donors. Vbeta (60) and Jbeta (13) primers were used in the PCR. The data were produced by immunoSEQ multiplex PCR, yet TCRdb's version contains in-frame clones alone and is incomplete. The data contain some 200,000 clones, around 80% of them singletons. The sample consisted of PBMCs. Receptor source: a woman between 45 and 60 years old in good health and CMV-seronegative.

CDR3 nucleotide sequence: TGTGCCAGCAGTTTCCCGCTCCCTAGCGTCTCTAGCACAGATACGCAGTATTTT. Its translation is CASSFPLPSVSSTDTQYF. This chain links TRBV28 with TRBJ2-3, with a weak D call TRBD2 (6 bases). Germline CDR1 reads MDHEN; CDR2 reads SYDVKM. The CDR3 extends over 18 amino acids. Deletions cut 3 bases from V and 0 bases from J, with 19 bases between.

The chain couples TRBV5-1 to TRBJ1-4; TRBD1 agrees at 9 bases. V lost 3 bases, J lost 1 base, and 7 bases stayed unmatched. The V gene's germline CDR1 is SGHRS and CDR2 YFSETQ. The CDR3 totals 17 residues. Here the CDR3 DNA reads TGCGCCAGCAGCTGGATGGGACAGGGTCAAACTAATGAAAAACTGTTTTTT. This encodes CASSWMGQGQTNEKLFF.

The chain carries TRBV5-6 and TRBJ1-5; a possible D gene is TRBD1 (6 bases). Germline CDR1 reads SGHDT; CDR2 reads YYEEEE. The CDR3 consists of 16 residues. Trimming took 4 bases from V and 5 from J, leaving 19 bases between them. CDR3 in DNA: TGTGCCAGCAGCCTGAAGGGGGGGGGTCGCGATCAGCCCCAGCATTTT. This sequence encodes CASSLKGGGRDQPQHF.

DNA of the CDR3: TGTGCCAGTAGTATCGGCAGGGAACAGCCCCAGCATTTT. Protein product: CASSIGREQPQHF. The chain recombines TRBV19 with TRBJ1-5; tentative D call: TRBD1 (5 bases). This CDR3 has 13 amino acids. The V end was cut by 3 bases, the J end by 7 bases, with 10 bases between. Germline V gene lookup returns CDR1 LNHDA and CDR2 SQIVND (reference sequence).

The chain carries TRBV27 and TRBJ2-5; TRBD2 matches at 11 bases. The CDR3 runs 16 residues. CDR1 and CDR2 from the germline V gene are MNHEY and SMNVEV (reference sequence). After removal of 5 bases from V and 5 bases from J, the junction contained 10 bases not matched to a gene. CDR3 nucleotide sequence: TGTGCCAGCAGTCCCCTAGCGGGAGGTCTCCGGGAGACCCAGTACTTC. Its protein is CASSPLAGGLRETQYF.

This sequence joins TRBV9 and TRBJ2-5; TRBD1 matches 9 bases. Germline loops: CDR1 SGDLS, CDR2 YYNGEE. The CDR3 is 15 residues long. Unmatched junction bases numbered 6, after V lost 6 bases and J lost 0 bases. In DNA, the CDR3 is TGTGCCAGCACCCCGACAGGGGGGGACCAAGAGACCCAGTACTTC. This translates into CASTPTGGDQETQYF.

This clone was counted only a few times. V and J are TRBV5-4 and TRBJ2-1, with D tentatively TRBD2 (6 bases). The length of the CDR3 is 17 residues. Germline V gene data show CDR1 as SGHNT and CDR2 as YYREEE (reference sequence). Trimming stripped 4 bases from V and 5 bases from J, with 22 bases between. For the CDR3, the DNA is TGTGCCAGCAGCCCAACCTCTTCTGCGGGGATTAACAATGAGCAGTTCTTC. Its protein product is CASSPTSSAGINNEQFF.

The chain links TRBV7-2 to TRBJ1-1; D is perhaps TRBD1 (6 bases). Between the trimmed V and J ends, which lost 7 bases and 1 base, there was a span of 13 bases. Germline assignment: CDR1 SGHTA and CDR2 FQGNSA. CDR3 length: 14 amino acids. The CDR3 sequence is CASIRGGGNTEAFF. Written as DNA, the CDR3 is TGTGCCAGCATCCGAGGGGGGGGGAACACTGAAGCTTTCTTT.

The genes are TRBV7-2 and TRBJ2-7; the D is unclear. Trimming removed 2 bases from V and 3 bases from J, with 11 bases in between. The germline V gene encodes CDR1 SGHTA and CDR2 FQGNSA. The CDR3 totals 14 residues. In DNA form, the CDR3 reads TGTGCCAGCAGCTTATCGGGTATGGGCTACGAGCAGTACTTC. This sequence encodes CASSLSGMGYEQYF. The variable domain in full, completed from reference TRBV7-2 and TRBJ2-7, reads GAGVSQSPSNKVTEKGKDVELRCDPISGHTALYWYRQSLGQGLEFLIYFQGNSAPDKSGLPSDRFSAERTGGSVSTLTIQRTQQEDSAVYLCASSLSGMGYEQYFGPGTRLTVT.

This chain connects TRBV5-4 to TRBJ2-5; the D gene is possibly TRBD1 (5 bases). The V gene's germline CDR1 is SGHNT and CDR2 YYREEE (reference sequence). The V end was cut by 0 bases, the J end by 5 bases, with 8 bases between. The CDR3 is 13 amino acids. The CDR3 region has the DNA TGTGCCAGCAGCTTGGACTGGGGCGAGACCCAGTACTTC. Translation: CASSLDWGETQYF.

CDR3: CASRMTGFGYTF. The DNA of the CDR3 is TGTGCCAGCAGGATGACAGGGTTCGGCTACACCTTC. This chain uses TRBV27 with TRBJ1-2; 7 bases are shared with TRBD1. The V gene end was trimmed by 6 bases and the J gene end by 8 bases; junction bases not matched to a gene: 6. This CDR3 is 12 amino acids long. CDR1 is MNHEY and CDR2 is SMNVEV in the germline V gene (reference sequence).

The genes are TRBV5-1 and TRBJ1-3, with a possible D match to TRBD1 (5 bases). Trimming cost V 4 bases and J 0 bases, with 11 bases left between them. The V gene's germline CDR1 is SGHRS and CDR2 YFSETQ. This CDR3 spans 15 amino acids. The CDR3 reads CASSPDRTSGNTIYF. The CDR3 DNA is TGCGCCAGCAGCCCCGACAGAACCTCTGGAAACACCATATATTTT.

V usage is TRBV28 and J usage is TRBJ2-7; tentative D call: TRBD2 (6 bases). Germline V CDR1 and CDR2: MDHEN, SYDVKM. V shed 4 bases and J shed 0 bases, with 19 bases lying between them. The CDR3 consists of 17 residues. The CDR3 region is CASSSASGQRSSYEQYF. The CDR3 DNA follows: TGTGCCAGCAGTTCCGCGAGCGGGCAGAGGAGCTCCTACGAGCAGTACTTC.

This chain connects TRBV19 to TRBJ2-2; D is possibly TRBD2 (7 bases). The CDR3 sequence is 15 residues long. Trimming left V 3 bases short and J 3 bases short, with 11 bases between. CDR1 and CDR2 from the germline V gene are LNHDA and SQIVND (reference sequence). In DNA form, the CDR3 reads TGTGCCAGTAGTATTGGCGGGGGCTACACCGGGGAGCTGTTTTTT. This translates into CASSIGGGYTGELFF.

This clone has a single count. The V call is TRBV28, the J call TRBJ2-7, with D unresolved. CDR1 and CDR2 (germline): MDHEN, SYDVKM. The CDR3 length is 14 residues. The V end was cut by 7 bases, the J end by 4 bases, with 17 bases between. DNA for the CDR3: TGTGCCAGCAACCGCGGTGGAAGACGGTACGAGCAGTACTTC. The encoded protein is CASNRGGRRYEQYF.

This sequence joins TRBV11-3 and TRBJ2-1; 10 nucleotides match TRBD2. The CDR3 runs 15 residues. In germline, CDR1 is SGHNT, CDR2 YENEEA. V lost 4 bases and J lost 0; bases outside the gene matches: 0. The CDR3 sequence: CASSSSGSSYNEQFF. As DNA, the CDR3 is TGTGCCAGCAGCTCTAGCGGGAGCTCCTACAATGAGCAGTTCTTC.

V and J are TRBV4-2 and TRBJ1-2; no clear D gene. The germline CDR1 and CDR2 sequences are LGHNA and YNFKEQ. Between the trimmed V and J ends, which lost 1 base and 0 bases, there was a span of 30 bases. The CDR3 loop spans 22 amino acids. Here the CDR3 DNA reads TGTGCCAGCAGCCAAGTAACGATGTTACGGGGAAGGGCCGTGCGGGCTAACTATGGCTACACCTTC. The encoded protein is CASSQVTMLRGRAVRANYGYTF.

The V gene is TRBV19, the J gene TRBJ1-5; 9 bases line up with TRBD1. This CDR3 contains 14 residues. Per the germline V gene, CDR1 is LNHDA and CDR2 is SQIVND (reference sequence). With 6 bases clipped from V and 6 bases from J, the junction kept 6 bases outside the gene matches. For the CDR3, the DNA is TGTGCCAGTAGGGACAGGGGCGCGTCTCAGCCCCAGCATTTT. Protein: CASRDRGASQPQHF.

The chain links TRBV10-3 to TRBJ1-2; tentatively, D is TRBD1 (6 bases). V lost 6 bases, J lost 7 bases, and 12 bases lay in between. CDR1 and CDR2 (germline): ENHRY, SYGVKD. The CDR3 spans 12 residues. The CDR3 spells CAISQGIAGYTF. The CDR3 DNA reads as TGTGCCATCAGCCAGGGGATTGCTGGCTACACCTTC.

The chain has TRBV19 and TRBJ2-4; D is possibly TRBD1 (6 bases). Trimming cost V 6 bases and J 5 bases, with 14 bases left between them. The CDR3 contains 14 residues. Germline CDR1 is LNHDA and CDR2 is SQIVND (reference sequence). CDR3 sequence: CASRPTGLENIQYF. CDR3 coding DNA: TGTGCCAGTAGACCGACAGGTCTCGAAAACATTCAGTACTTC.